This entry describes one T cell receptor (beta chain). The sample is drawn from a study of blood T cell repertoires in COVID-19. Overall study: Nucleic acid was either cDNA or gDNA, and it came from T cells, B-cell-depleted T cells, or PBMCs.

The germline gives CDR1 MDHEN, CDR2 SYDVKM. The CDR3 has 14 residues. The germline V and J ends were trimmed by 5 bases and 3 bases, with 14 bases remaining between them. The study assigned cohorts using participant-reported clinical history. Sequencing used immunoSEQ multiplex PCR; TCRdb keeps in-frame clones, though not all of them. The sample lists roughly 140,000 clones; under 90% were seen once. Sequenced sample: PBMCs or T cells enriched from blood (not recorded which). The TCR originated in a man aged 50 to 60 in a cohort exposed to, infected with or recovered from COVID-19 (not recorded which). The genes are TRBV28 and TRBJ2-7; unclear D gene. CDR3 nucleotides: TGTGCCAGCAGTCCCCCCCCGCAGAACTACGAGCAGTACTTC. Translation gives CASSPPPQNYEQYF.